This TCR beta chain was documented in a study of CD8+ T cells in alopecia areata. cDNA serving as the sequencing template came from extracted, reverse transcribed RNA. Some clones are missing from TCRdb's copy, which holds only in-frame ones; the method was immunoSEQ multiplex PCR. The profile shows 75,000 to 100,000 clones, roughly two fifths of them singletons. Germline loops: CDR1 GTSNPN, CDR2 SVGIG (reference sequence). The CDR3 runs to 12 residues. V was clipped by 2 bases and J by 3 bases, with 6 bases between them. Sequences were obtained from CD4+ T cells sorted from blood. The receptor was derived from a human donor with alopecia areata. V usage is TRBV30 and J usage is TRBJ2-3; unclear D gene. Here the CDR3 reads CAWSRSTDTQYF. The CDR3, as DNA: TGTGCCTGGAGTCGCTCAACAGATACGCAGTATTTT.